Given below is one T cell receptor beta chain in context. Data came from immunoSEQ multiplex PCR; TCRdb stores just in-frame clones and leaves some out. The table includes tens of thousands of clones, about two thirds detected once. V was trimmed by 5 bases and J by 5 bases, leaving 15 bases between them. Germline lookup yields CDR1 MNHEY and CDR2 SVGAGI. The CDR3 totals 14 residues. This record belongs to a study of cytotoxic CD8 clonotypes in ibrutinib-treated CLL. This TCR came from a human donor with chronic lymphocytic leukemia. This sample comprised PBMCs, obtained at disease progression, from a patient treated with ibrutinib. This chain links TRBV6-5 with TRBJ1-1; D is possibly TRBD1 (5 bases). The CDR3 loop reads CASSIRGPGTEAFF. In DNA form, the CDR3 reads TGTGCCAGCAGTATCCGGGGACCGGGAACTGAAGCTTTCTTT.